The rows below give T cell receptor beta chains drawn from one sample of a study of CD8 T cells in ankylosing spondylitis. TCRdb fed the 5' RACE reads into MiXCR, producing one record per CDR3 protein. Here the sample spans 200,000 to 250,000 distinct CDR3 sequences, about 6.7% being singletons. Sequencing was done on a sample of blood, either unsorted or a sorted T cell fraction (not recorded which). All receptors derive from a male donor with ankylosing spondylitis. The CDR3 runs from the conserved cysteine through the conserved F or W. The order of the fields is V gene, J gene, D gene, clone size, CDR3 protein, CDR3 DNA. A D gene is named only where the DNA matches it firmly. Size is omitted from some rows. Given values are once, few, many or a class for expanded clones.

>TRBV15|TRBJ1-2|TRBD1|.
CATSGELGPGTGGRANYGYTF
TGTGCCACCAGCGGCGAATTAGGTCCCGGGACAGGGGGCCGGGCTAACTATGGCTACACCTTC
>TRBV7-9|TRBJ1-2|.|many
CASNLGTYGYTF
TGTGCCAGCAACTTAGGCACCTATGGCTACACCTTC
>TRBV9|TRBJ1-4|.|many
CASSVGTSRANEKLFF
TGTGCCAGCAGCGTAGGCACCAGCCGAGCTAATGAAAAACTGTTTTTT
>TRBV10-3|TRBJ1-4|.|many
CAISSGGEKLFF
TGTGCCATCAGCTCCGGGGGGGAAAAACTGTTTTTT
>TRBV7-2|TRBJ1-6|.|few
CASSPRQDSYNSPLHF
TGTGCCAGCAGCCCGAGACAGGACTCTTATAATTCACCCCTCCACTTT
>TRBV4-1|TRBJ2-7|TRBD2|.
CASSLGGGRRPYEQYF
TGCGCCAGCAGCCTCGGGGGGGGGAGAAGGCCCTACGAGCAGTACTTC
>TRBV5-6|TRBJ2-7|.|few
CASSSGRVGEQYF
TGTGCCAGCAGCTCGGGCCGCGTGGGAGAGCAGTACTTC
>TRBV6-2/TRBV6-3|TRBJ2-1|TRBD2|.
CASSLAGGRYNEQFF
TGTGCCAGCAGTCTAGCGGGGGGCCGGTACAATGAGCAGTTCTTC
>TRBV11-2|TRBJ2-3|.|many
CASSFRDKYF
TGTGCCAGCAGCTTCCGTGACAAGTATTTT
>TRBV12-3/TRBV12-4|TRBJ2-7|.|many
CASSPYFGDGQYF
TGTGCCAGCAGCCCGTACTTTGGGGACGGGCAGTACTTC
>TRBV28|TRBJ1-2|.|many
CASSFRSFYGYTF
TGTGCCAGCAGTTTCCGATCCTTCTATGGCTACACCTTC
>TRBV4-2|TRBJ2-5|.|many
CASSQVPFRRGRETQYF
TGTGCCAGCAGCCAAGTTCCCTTTAGGAGGGGCCGGGAGACCCAGTACTTC
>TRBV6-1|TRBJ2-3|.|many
CASSQVGGDSGTDTQYF
TGTGCCAGCAGCCAAGTGGGGGGGGACAGTGGCACAGATACGCAGTATTTT
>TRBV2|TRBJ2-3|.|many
CASQEWIKTDTQYF
TGTGCCAGCCAGGAGTGGATAAAAACAGATACGCAGTATTTT
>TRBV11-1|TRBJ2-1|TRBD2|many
CASSAPGLAGGLGPNEQFF
TGTGCCAGCAGCGCGCCGGGACTAGCGGGAGGCCTGGGCCCCAATGAGCAGTTCTTC
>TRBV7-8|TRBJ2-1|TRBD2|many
CASSLGLAGVSKYNEQFF
TGTGCCAGCAGCTTAGGGCTAGCGGGAGTCTCGAAATACAATGAGCAGTTCTTC
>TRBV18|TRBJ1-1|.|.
CASSPTPNTEAFF
TGTGCCAGCTCACCAACCCCAAACACTGAAGCTTTCTTT
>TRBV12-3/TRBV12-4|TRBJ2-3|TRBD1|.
CASTLSRDSLTWTDTQYF
TGTGCCAGCACTCTCTCCCGGGACAGTCTGACATGGACAGATACGCAGTATTTT
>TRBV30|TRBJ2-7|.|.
CAWSVRERSYEQYF
TGTGCCTGGAGTGTACGGGAGCGCTCCTACGAGCAGTACTTC
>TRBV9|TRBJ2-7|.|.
CASSAHRDGRGGYEQYF
TGTGCCAGCAGCGCACACCGGGACGGCCGCGGTGGGTACGAGCAGTACTTC
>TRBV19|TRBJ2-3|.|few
CASSIGAGADTQYF
TGTGCCAGTAGTATAGGCGCAGGCGCAGATACGCAGTATTTT
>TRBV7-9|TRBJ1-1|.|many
CASSFFDTEAFF
TGTGCCAGCAGCTTCTTCGACACTGAAGCTTTCTTT
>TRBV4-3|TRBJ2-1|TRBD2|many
CASSPVLAGGRVGSYNEQFF
TGCGCCAGCAGCCCAGTACTAGCGGGGGGCCGGGTAGGCTCCTACAATGAGCAGTTCTTC
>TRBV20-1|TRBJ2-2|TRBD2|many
CSAIAGVGPGELFF
TGCAGTGCGATAGCGGGAGTAGGTCCCGGGGAGCTGTTTTTT
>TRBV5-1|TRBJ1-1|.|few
CASSLAVLNTEAFF
TGCGCCAGCAGCTTGGCAGTCCTGAACACTGAAGCTTTCTTT
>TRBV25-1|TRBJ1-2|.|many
CASGRGRGYGYTF
TGTGCCAGCGGGAGGGGGAGAGGCTATGGCTACACCTTC
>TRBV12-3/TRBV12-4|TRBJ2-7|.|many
CASSSGHLEQYF
TGTGCCAGCAGTTCGGGACACCTCGAGCAGTACTTC
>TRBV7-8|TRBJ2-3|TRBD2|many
CASSFSLIGTSLTDTQYF
TGTGCCAGCAGCTTTTCCCTGATCGGGACTAGTCTCACAGATACGCAGTATTTT
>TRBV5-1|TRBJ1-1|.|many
CASSLATSNTEAFF
TGCGCCAGCAGCTTGGCAACAAGTAACACTGAAGCTTTCTTT
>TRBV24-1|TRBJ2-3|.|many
CATSDLPFGGTDTQYF
TGTGCCACCAGTGACTTACCCTTCGGAGGCACAGATACGCAGTATTTT
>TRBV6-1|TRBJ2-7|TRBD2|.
CATRSGRYEQYF
TGTGCCACCCGTAGCGGGAGGTACGAGCAGTACTTC
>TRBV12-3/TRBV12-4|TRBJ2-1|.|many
CASSPDTFYNEQFF
TGTGCCAGCAGTCCAGACACCTTCTACAATGAGCAGTTCTTC
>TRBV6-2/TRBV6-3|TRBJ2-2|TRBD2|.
CASSYAGGSHTGELFF
TGTGCCAGCAGTTACGCGGGGGGATCGCACACCGGGGAGCTGTTTTTT
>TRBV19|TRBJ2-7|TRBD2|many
CASSLGLAGVAEQYF
TGTGCCAGTAGTCTAGGACTAGCGGGGGTGGCCGAGCAGTACTTC
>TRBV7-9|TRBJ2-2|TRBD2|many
CASILAGGDRELFF
TGTGCCAGCATCCTAGCGGGAGGGGATCGGGAGCTGTTTTTT
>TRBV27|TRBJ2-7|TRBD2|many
CASSLVAGVYEQYF
TGTGCCAGCAGTTTAGTAGCGGGAGTCTACGAGCAGTACTTC
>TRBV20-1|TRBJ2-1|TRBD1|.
CSAREGTVSYNEQFF
TGCAGTGCTAGAGAAGGGACAGTCTCCTACAATGAGCAGTTCTTC
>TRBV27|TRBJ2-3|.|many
CASSYPGADTQYF
TGTGCCAGCAGTTACCCTGGGGCAGATACGCAGTATTTT
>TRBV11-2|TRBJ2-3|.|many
CASVDHLVWDTQYF
TGTGCCAGCGTCGACCACCTTGTCTGGGATACGCAGTATTTT
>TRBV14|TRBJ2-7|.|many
CASSQGWNSRYEQYF
TGTGCCAGCAGCCAAGGATGGAATAGTCGGTACGAGCAGTACTTC
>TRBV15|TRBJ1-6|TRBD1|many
CATSIGTGWNSPLHF
TGTGCCACCAGCATCGGGACAGGCTGGAATTCACCCCTCCACTTT
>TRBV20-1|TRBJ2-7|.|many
CSALTESREQYF
TGCAGTGCCCTGACTGAATCTCGGGAGCAGTACTTC
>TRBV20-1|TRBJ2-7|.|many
CSARVRAGAGYEQYF
TGCAGTGCTAGAGTTAGGGCAGGCGCAGGGTACGAGCAGTACTTC
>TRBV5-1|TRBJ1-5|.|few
CASSESLGNQPQHF
TGCGCCAGCAGTGAGTCCCTTGGCAATCAGCCCCAGCATTTT
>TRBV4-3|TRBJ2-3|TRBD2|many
CASSQVLAGVGAGTDTQYF
TGCGCCAGCAGCCAAGTCCTAGCGGGAGTTGGTGCCGGCACAGATACGCAGTATTTT
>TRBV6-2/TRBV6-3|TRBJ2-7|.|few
CASSYRSSLAFHEQYF
TGTGCCAGCAGTTATAGGTCCTCTCTAGCGTTCCACGAGCAGTACTTC
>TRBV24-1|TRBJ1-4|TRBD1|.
CATSEATGTGGEKLFF
TGTGCCACCAGTGAGGCCACCGGGACAGGGGGAGAAAAACTGTTTTTT
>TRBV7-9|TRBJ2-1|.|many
CASSEDTRMQFF
TGTGCCAGCAGCGAGGACACGAGGATGCAGTTCTTC
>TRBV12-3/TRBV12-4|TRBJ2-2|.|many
CASSFTESGELFF
TGTGCCAGCAGTTTTACAGAGTCCGGGGAGCTGTTTTTT
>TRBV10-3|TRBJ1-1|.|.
CAISELGAGTEAFF
TGTGCCATCAGTGAGTTGGGGGCGGGCACTGAAGCTTTCTTT
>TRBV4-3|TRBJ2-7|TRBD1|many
CASSQRTGTGVAYEQYF
TGCGCCAGCAGCCAACGCACCGGGACAGGGGTAGCCTACGAGCAGTACTTC
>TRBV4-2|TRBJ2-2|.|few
CASSQSPTMIDPGELFF
TGTGCCAGCAGCCAATCTCCTACTATGATTGATCCCGGGGAGCTGTTTTTT
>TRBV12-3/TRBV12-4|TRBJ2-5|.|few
CASSFSRQRELQETQYF
TGTGCCAGCAGTTTCTCCAGACAGCGCGAGCTCCAAGAGACCCAGTACTTC
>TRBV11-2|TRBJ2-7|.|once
CASSFLGIRGEQYF
TGTGCCAGCAGCTTCCTAGGTATCAGGGGCGAGCAGTACTTC